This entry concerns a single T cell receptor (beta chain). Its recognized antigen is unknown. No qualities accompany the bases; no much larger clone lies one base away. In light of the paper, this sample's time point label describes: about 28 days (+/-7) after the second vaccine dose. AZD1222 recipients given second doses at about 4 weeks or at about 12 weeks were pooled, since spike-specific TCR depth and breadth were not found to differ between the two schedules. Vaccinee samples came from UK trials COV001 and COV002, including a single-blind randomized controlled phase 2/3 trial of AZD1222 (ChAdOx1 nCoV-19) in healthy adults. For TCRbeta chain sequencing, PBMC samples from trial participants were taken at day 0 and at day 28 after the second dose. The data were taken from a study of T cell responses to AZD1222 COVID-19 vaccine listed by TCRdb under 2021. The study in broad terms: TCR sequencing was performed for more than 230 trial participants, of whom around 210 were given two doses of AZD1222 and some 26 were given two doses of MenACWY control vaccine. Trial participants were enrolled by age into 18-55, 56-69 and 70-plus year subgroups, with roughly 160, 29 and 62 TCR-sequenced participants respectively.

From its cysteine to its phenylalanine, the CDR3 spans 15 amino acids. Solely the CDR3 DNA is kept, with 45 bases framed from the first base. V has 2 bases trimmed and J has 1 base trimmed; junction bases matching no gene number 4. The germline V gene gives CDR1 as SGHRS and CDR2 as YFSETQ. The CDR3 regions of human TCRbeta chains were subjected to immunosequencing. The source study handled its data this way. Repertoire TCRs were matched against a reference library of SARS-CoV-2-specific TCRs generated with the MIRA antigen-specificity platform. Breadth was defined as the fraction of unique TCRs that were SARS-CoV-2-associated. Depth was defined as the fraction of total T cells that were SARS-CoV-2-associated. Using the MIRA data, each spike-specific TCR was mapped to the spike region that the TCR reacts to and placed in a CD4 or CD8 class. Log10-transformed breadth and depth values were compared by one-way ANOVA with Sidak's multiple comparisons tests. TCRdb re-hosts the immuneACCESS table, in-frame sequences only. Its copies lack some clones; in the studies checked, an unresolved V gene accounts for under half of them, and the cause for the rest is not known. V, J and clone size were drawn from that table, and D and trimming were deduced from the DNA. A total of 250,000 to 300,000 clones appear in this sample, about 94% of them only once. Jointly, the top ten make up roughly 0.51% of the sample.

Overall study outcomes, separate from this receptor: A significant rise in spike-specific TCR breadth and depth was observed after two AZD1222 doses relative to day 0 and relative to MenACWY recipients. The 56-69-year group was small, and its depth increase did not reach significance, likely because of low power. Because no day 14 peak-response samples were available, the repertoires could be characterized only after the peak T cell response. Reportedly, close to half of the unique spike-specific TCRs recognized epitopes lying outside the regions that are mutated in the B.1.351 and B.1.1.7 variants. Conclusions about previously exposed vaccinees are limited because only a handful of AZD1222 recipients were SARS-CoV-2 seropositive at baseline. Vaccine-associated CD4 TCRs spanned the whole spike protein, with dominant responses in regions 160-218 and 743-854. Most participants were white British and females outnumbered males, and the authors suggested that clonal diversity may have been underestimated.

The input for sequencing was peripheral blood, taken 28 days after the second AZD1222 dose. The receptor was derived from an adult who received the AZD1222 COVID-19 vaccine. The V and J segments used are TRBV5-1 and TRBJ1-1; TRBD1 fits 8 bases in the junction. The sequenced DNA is TGCGCCAGCAGCTTACTCGGACAGGGGAACACTGAAGCTTTCTTT. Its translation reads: CASSLLGQGNTEAFF.